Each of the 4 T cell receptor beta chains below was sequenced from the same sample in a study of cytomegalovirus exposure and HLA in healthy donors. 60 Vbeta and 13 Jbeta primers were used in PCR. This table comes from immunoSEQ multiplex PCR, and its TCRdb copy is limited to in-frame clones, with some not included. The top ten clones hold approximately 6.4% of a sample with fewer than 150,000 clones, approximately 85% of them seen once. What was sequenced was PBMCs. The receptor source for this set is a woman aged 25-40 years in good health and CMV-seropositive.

Written as DNA, the CDR3 is TGCGCCAGCAGCCATACCCTCCACCCATGGACAGACTATGGCTACACCTTC. Translating it yields CASSHTLHPWTDYGYTF. The chain has TRBV4-1 and TRBJ1-2; D is perhaps TRBD1 (6 bases). The V end was cut by 3 bases, the J end by 3 bases, with 20 bases between. Germline values: CDR1 MGHRA, CDR2 YSYEKL. The CDR3 consists of 17 residues.

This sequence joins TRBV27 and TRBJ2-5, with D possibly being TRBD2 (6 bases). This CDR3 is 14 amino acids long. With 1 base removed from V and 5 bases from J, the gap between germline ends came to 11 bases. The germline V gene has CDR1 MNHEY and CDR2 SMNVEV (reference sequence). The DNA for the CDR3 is TGTGCCAGCAGTTTATGGGGGACTCGGGAGACCCAGTACTTC. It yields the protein CASSLWGTRETQYF.

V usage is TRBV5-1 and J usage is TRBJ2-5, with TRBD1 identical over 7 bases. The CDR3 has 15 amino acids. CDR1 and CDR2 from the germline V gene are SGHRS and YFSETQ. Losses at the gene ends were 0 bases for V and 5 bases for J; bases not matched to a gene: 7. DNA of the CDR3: TGCGCCAGCAGCTTGGGGACGACAGGGACGGAGACCCAGTACTTC. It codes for CASSLGTTGTETQYF.

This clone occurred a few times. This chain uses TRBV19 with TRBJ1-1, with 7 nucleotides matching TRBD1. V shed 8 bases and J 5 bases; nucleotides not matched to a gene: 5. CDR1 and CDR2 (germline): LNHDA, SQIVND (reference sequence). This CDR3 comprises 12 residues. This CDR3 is CASSQGVTEAFF. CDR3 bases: TGTGCCAGTTCTCAGGGGGTGACTGAAGCTTTCTTT.